Here is one TCR beta chain with its context. This receptor's antigen is unknown. Base qualities were left out, and no much larger clone turns up one base away. The immunoSEQ Platform was used to amplify TCRbeta CDR3 regions from extracted genomic DNA. The immunoSEQ assay used multiplex PCR together with high-throughput sequencing and a bioinformatics pipeline from the vendor. On the authors' methods: Non-productive sequences and CDR3s under 4 amino acids long were removed, and the clonotype frequencies in each sample were recalculated. Shared clonotypes were identified in immunoSEQ Analyzer 2.0 as identical CDR3 amino acid, V gene and J gene sequences. Repertoire overlap was normalized by dividing shared clonotype counts by the product of both clone-set sizes, scaled by 1000 into arbitrary units. TCRdb obtained this table from immuneACCESS and retained in-frame rearrangements with V and J assigned. These tables miss some clones; where compared with another copy, unresolved V genes account for less than half of the shortfall, and the remainder is unexplained. That table furnishes V, J and clone size, whereas the DNA furnished D and trimming. Recorded for this sample are fewer than 9,500 clones; 58% of them occurred a single time. The ten largest account for 33% of the sample.

The data belong to a study of memory B cells and T cells in multiple sclerosis (dated by TCRdb to the late 2010s). A note on the overall study: In multiple sclerosis patients, the study set the TCR beta repertoires of autoproliferating peripheral T cells against those of T cells infiltrating brain lesions. TCR sequencing included a couple of multiple sclerosis patients for whom either brain lesions at autopsy or brain-infiltrating cells from biopsy were available.

Broader findings and caveats from the paper: Because clone-set sizes varied across compartments, the counts of shared clonotypes were affected, making normalization necessary.

PBMCs were obtained by Ficoll density gradient centrifugation and kept cryopreserved until use. The CDR1 and CDR2 encoded by the germline V gene are MNHEY and SVGAGI. Trimming takes 7 bases from V and 3 bases from J, and the germline ends sit 12 bases apart. The cysteine opens and the phenylalanine closes a CDR3 of 13 amino acids. Only the CDR3 portion is preserved as DNA: 39 bases, with reading frame beginning at the first base. The clonotype was recovered from a human donor with multiple sclerosis. Recombination connected TRBV6-5 to TRBJ2-5, and TRBD2 may be the D gene, going by 6 matching bases. What was sequenced was memory (CD45RO+) CD8+ T cells from blood. Taken with the paper, the label for cell subset or site translates to: CD45RO+ memory T cells sorted from peripheral blood. The DNA is TGTGCCAGCACGATCGGAGGGAAAGAGACCCAGTACTTC. It encodes CASTIGGKETQYF.